This TCR beta chain was identified during a study of T cell changes during pregnancy in multiple sclerosis. The protocol was immunoSEQ multiplex PCR, while the TCRdb copy is restricted to in-frame clones and leaves out a portion. The sample holds fewer than 75,000 clones; about 90% are singletons and the top ten take about 2.5%. This CDR3 contains 14 residues. Germline-derived CDR1 and CDR2 are KGHSH and LQKENI. Deletions cut 3 bases from V and 6 bases from J, with 11 bases between. This TCR was recovered from a female donor with multiple sclerosis, enrolled in a pregnancy study. The chain employs TRBV18 and TRBJ1-4; D perhaps matches TRBD1 (6 bases). The source was peripheral blood, collected in the first trimester of pregnancy. CDR3 in DNA: TGTGCCAGCTCACCCCGCGGGGGCGATGAAAAACTGTTTTTT. Its translation: CASSPRGGDEKLFF.